One and the same sample provided the 30 T cell receptor beta chains below, sequenced in a study of identical twins. TCRdb re-called the 5' RACE reads through MiXCR, storing one row per CDR3 protein. Counted here are about 730,000 distinct CDR3 sequences, 21% occurring once; the ten biggest clones make up around 4.5%. Another study also made use of these data, one on T cells expressing NK-cell markers.

The sample comprised PBMCs. The receptors here all came from a woman aged 18-29 years in good health.

This clonotype was counted many times. This chain connects TRBV4-3 to TRBJ2-7; 8 bases map to TRBD2. CDR1 is LGHNA, CDR2 YSLEER, per germline. The CDR3 covers 15 residues. Losses at the gene ends were 6 bases for V and 4 bases for J; bases not matched to a gene: 11. CDR3 amino acids: CASSPSGSKRYEQYF. CDR3 in DNA: TGCGCCAGCAGTCCAAGCGGGAGTAAACGGTACGAGCAGTACTTC.

The sample holds a few counts of this clonotype. The chain recombines TRBV12-3 or TRBV12-4 with TRBJ1-3; the D gene is possibly TRBD1 (5 bases). This CDR3 comprises 15 residues. V lost 2 bases and J 2 bases, leaving 10 bases between the germline ends. DNA of the CDR3: TGTGCCAGCAGTTTAACTGCAGGGACTGGAAACACCATATATTTT. It translates to CASSLTAGTGNTIYF.

CDR3 DNA sequence: TGCGCCAGCAGCCAAGAGATGGTAGCGGGAGGTCCCTCCTACGAGCAGTACTTC. Encoded protein: CASSQEMVAGGPSYEQYF. V usage is TRBV4-3 and J usage is TRBJ2-7; 10 nucleotides match TRBD2. The CDR3 loop spans 18 amino acids. Per the germline V gene, CDR1 is LGHNA and CDR2 is YSLEER. The junction had 8 bases not matched to a gene; V was cut back by 0 bases and J by 0 bases.

V is TRBV5-1 and J is TRBJ1-6; 12 positions agree with TRBD1. The germline V gene has CDR1 SGHRS and CDR2 YFSETQ. There are 16 residues in the CDR3. V lost 4 bases to trimming and J lost 7 bases; unmatched junction nucleotides: 6. This CDR3 reads CASSGGTGGGNSPLHF. CDR3 coding DNA: TGCGCCAGCAGCGGCGGGACAGGGGGCGGCAATTCACCCCTCCACTTT.

This clonotype was counted many times. At one boundary the junction diverges from the germline segment, which might be a read error. The chain employs TRBV5-1 and TRBJ2-7; D uncertain. CDR1 and CDR2 from the germline V gene are SGHRS and YFSETQ. The CDR3 sequence is 13 residues long. As DNA, the CDR3 is TGTGCCAGCAGCTTCGGCAGCCCCTACGAGCAGTACTTC. This sequence encodes CASSFGSPYEQYF.

To note about this clonotype: A much larger clone lies one base from this, so it may be a read error. The conserved phenylalanine or tryptophan is not found at the CDR3 terminus, so this likely reflects a read error. The genes are TRBV20-1 and TRBJ2-5, with 12 positions matching TRBD2. The CDR3 consists of 15 residues. Trimming at V came to 4 bases and at J to 5 bases, leaving 8 bases not matched to a gene. CDR1 is DFQATT and CDR2 is SNEGSKA in the germline V gene (reference sequence). The CDR3 region is CSAISSGRASETQYL. The CDR3 region has the DNA TGCAGTGCTATATCTAGCGGGAGGGCCTCGGAGACCCAGTACCTC.

The chain is built from TRBV5-6 and TRBJ2-3, with D perhaps matching TRBD1 or TRBD2 (5 bases each). This CDR3 has 14 amino acids. Germline V gene data show CDR1 as SGHDT and CDR2 as YYEEEE. V lost 6 bases and J 2 bases, leaving 13 bases between the germline ends. The CDR3 region is CASTPSGTTDTQYF. In nucleotides, the CDR3 is TGTGCCAGCACCCCCTCGGGGACCACAGATACGCAGTATTTT.

V usage is TRBV15 and J usage is TRBJ1-2; 7 bases agree with TRBD1. The CDR3 runs 14 residues. Germline CDR1 is LNHNV and CDR2 is YYDKDF (reference sequence). Unmatched junction bases numbered 0, after V lost 1 base and J lost 1 base. The CDR3 sequence: CATSRGQGNYGYTF. The CDR3 DNA reads TGTGCCACCAGCAGAGGACAGGGTAACTATGGCTACACCTTC.

This chain links TRBV7-2 with TRBJ2-7; 11 bases are shared with TRBD2. There are 16 residues in the CDR3. Germline CDR1 is SGHTA and CDR2 is FQGNSA. V shed 3 bases, J shed 5 bases, and the junction held 9 bases outside the gene matches. CDR3 sequence reads: CASSFHSGRAFHEQYF. CDR3 nucleotide sequence: TGTGCCAGCAGCTTTCATAGCGGGAGGGCCTTTCACGAGCAGTACTTC. The complete variable domain, with remaining parts taken from reference TRBV7-2 and TRBJ2-7, reads GAGVSQSPSNKVTEKGKDVELRCDPISGHTALYWYRQSLGQGLEFLIYFQGNSAPDKSGLPSDRFSAERTGGSVSTLTIQRTQQEDSAVYLCASSFHSGRAFHEQYFGPGTRLTVT.

V is TRBV5-1 and J is TRBJ2-7; tentative D call: TRBD2 (6 bases). Germline V gene lookup returns CDR1 SGHRS and CDR2 YFSETQ. The CDR3 runs to 13 residues. V dropped 5 bases and J dropped 2 bases, with 11 bases sitting between them. CDR3 residues: CASSSSGAYEQYF. CDR3 coding DNA: TGCGCCAGCAGTTCGTCGGGGGCCTACGAGCAGTACTTC.

The chain employs TRBV20-1 and TRBJ2-5, with 9 bases fitting TRBD1. J gave up 5 bases and V 1 base, and 5 bases lay outside the gene matches. This CDR3 has 14 residues. In germline, CDR1 is DFQATT, CDR2 SNEGSKA (reference sequence). DNA of the CDR3: TGCAGTGCTAGAGGCACAGGGGGCGCGGAGACCCAGTACTTC. Its translation is CSARGTGGAETQYF.

The CDR3 reads CASSLRGGLGGELFF. The CDR3 nucleotides read TGTGCCAGCAGTCTCCGCGGGGGGCTTGGGGGGGAGCTGTTTTTT. The rearrangement uses TRBV12-3 or TRBV12-4 and TRBJ2-2, with 8 nucleotides matching TRBD2. The CDR3 spans 15 residues. J lost 8 bases, V lost 5 bases, and 10 bases had no gene match.

This clonotype was seen a few times. The chain links TRBV12-3 or TRBV12-4 to TRBJ2-7, with 11 bases aligning to TRBD2. Trimming took 0 bases from V and 4 from J; bases not matched to a gene: 8. The CDR3 consists of 17 residues. CDR3 coding DNA: TGTGCCAGCAGTTTAGCCACGACTAGCGGGACGTCATACGAGCAGTACTTC. It encodes CASSLATTSGTSYEQYF.

The genes are TRBV21-1 and TRBJ2-5; the DNA was not compared with TRBD1, the D call given in the table. TRBV21-1 is a documented pseudogene. The CDR3 runs to 18 residues. CDR3 in DNA: TGTGCCAGCAGCAAAGAGGCCCTGCTCGGGACACCGCAAGAGACCCAGTACTTC. This encodes CASSKEALLGTPQETQYF.

The J gene is TRBJ2-1, the V gene TRBV12-3 or TRBV12-4; 15 bases fit TRBD2. The V and J ends lost 8 bases and 1 base, in that order; junction bases with no gene match: 0. CDR3 length: 15 amino acids. The CDR3 DNA reads TGTGCCAGCGGACTAGCGGGAGGGTCCTACAATGAGCAGTTCTTC. Amino acid sequence: CASGLAGGSYNEQFF.

This clonotype showed up just a few times. This chain connects TRBV10-2 to TRBJ2-7, with D perhaps TRBD2 (5 bases). CDR1 is WSHSY and CDR2 is SAAADI in the germline V gene. The CDR3 spans 12 residues. Trimming took 5 bases from V and 5 from J, leaving 10 bases between them. The CDR3 DNA is TGCGCCAGCAGTTACGACGGGGACGAGCAGTACTTC. It encodes CASSYDGDEQYF.

The chain links TRBV20-1 to TRBJ2-1, with 7 bases that match TRBD2. The trim removed 5 bases at V and 7 bases at J, leaving 17 bases unmatched. Germline CDR1 and CDR2: DFQATT and SNEGSKA (reference sequence). This CDR3 spans 16 amino acids. This chain's CDR3 is CSAARRTPGRTNEQFF. The CDR3 nucleotides read TGCAGTGCTGCCCGCCGAACCCCCGGGAGGACGAATGAGCAGTTCTTC.

This clonotype showed up many times. This chain joins TRBV5-5 and TRBJ2-7; D gene ambiguous. Between the trimmed V and J ends, which lost 4 bases and 1 base, there was a span of 18 bases. The germline V gene encodes CDR1 SGHKS and CDR2 YYEKEE (reference sequence). CDR3 length: 16 residues. DNA of the CDR3: TGTGCCAGCAGCCCGACCCAGCCAACTAAATCCTACGAGCAGTACTTC. Translated: CASSPTQPTKSYEQYF.

The chain couples TRBV4-1 to TRBJ2-5; a possible D gene is TRBD2 (6 bases). The germline gives CDR1 MGHRA, CDR2 YSYEKL. The CDR3 contains 14 residues. V dropped 1 base and J dropped 5 bases, with 11 bases sitting between them. In DNA form, the CDR3 reads TGCGCCAGCAGCCAAGGCGGGGACTCGGAGACCCAGTACTTC. Its translation is CASSQGGDSETQYF.

This clonotype was detected ten times or more. This rearrangement joins TRBV7-9 to TRBJ2-2; 9 bases map to TRBD1. The CDR3 loop spans 16 amino acids. V lost 4 bases to trimming and J lost 3 bases; unmatched junction nucleotides: 6. Germline V gives CDR1 SEHNR, CDR2 FQNEAQ (reference sequence). The CDR3 DNA sequence: TGTGCCAGCAGCTCCCACAGGGGGCCGGACACCGGGGAGCTGTTTTTT. The encoded protein is CASSSHRGPDTGELFF.

This chain connects TRBV29-1 to TRBJ2-2; 7 nucleotides agree with TRBD2. This CDR3 has 16 residues. V shed 2 bases, J shed 1 base, and the junction held 7 bases outside the gene matches. The germline V gene has CDR1 SQVTM and CDR2 ANQGSEA. This CDR3 reads CSVESWGGVNTGELFF. The CDR3 DNA follows: TGCAGCGTTGAATCTTGGGGAGGGGTGAACACCGGGGAGCTGTTTTTT.

The chain carries TRBV21-1 and TRBJ2-5; the DNA was not compared with TRBD2, the D call given in the table. TRBV21-1 represents a pseudogene. The CDR3 runs to 17 residues. The chain's CDR3 is CASSNGPTSGFQETQYF. The CDR3 DNA follows: TGTGCCAGCAGCAACGGTCCGACTAGCGGGTTCCAAGAGACCCAGTACTTC.

The chain employs TRBV10-3 and TRBJ2-3, with 8 bases lining up with TRBD2. This CDR3 has 14 residues. The V and J ends lost 10 bases and 2 bases, in that order; junction bases with no gene match: 8. CDR1 ENHRY and CDR2 SYGVKD come from the germline V gene. CDR3: CATSGSVLTDTQYF. CDR3 DNA sequence: TGTGCCACGAGCGGGAGCGTCCTCACAGATACGCAGTATTTT.

The V gene is TRBV5-1, the J gene TRBJ2-5; 7 bases are shared with TRBD2. After removal of 4 bases from V and 1 base from J, the junction contained 4 bases not matched to a gene. The CDR3 has 14 amino acids. Germline loops: CDR1 SGHRS, CDR2 YFSETQ. The CDR3 nucleotides are TGCGCCAGCAGCGGTACTAGCGTCCAAGAGACCCAGTACTTC. As protein: CASSGTSVQETQYF.

In this sample, this clonotype turned up many times. This chain links TRBV29-1 with TRBJ1-2; 9 bases fit TRBD1. Per the germline V gene, CDR1 is SQVTM and CDR2 is ANQGSEA. This CDR3 is 12 amino acids long. J lost 12 bases, V lost 3 bases, and 8 bases had no gene match. CDR3 protein: CSVDRPGQGDTF. In DNA form, the CDR3 reads TGCAGCGTTGACCGACCGGGACAGGGAGACACCTTC.

This clonotype was found a few times. This chain connects TRBV27 to TRBJ2-1, with 8 bases fitting TRBD1. Germline V gives CDR1 MNHEY, CDR2 SMNVEV (reference sequence). The CDR3 covers 14 residues. The V gene end was trimmed by 7 bases and the J gene end by 5 bases; junction bases not matched to a gene: 7. The CDR3 sequence: CASKPDRGNNEQFF. CDR3 DNA: TGTGCCAGCAAACCAGACAGGGGCAACAATGAGCAGTTCTTC.

The rearrangement uses TRBV20-1 and TRBJ2-3, with D possibly being TRBD2 (6 bases). The germline V gene has CDR1 DFQATT and CDR2 SNEGSKA (reference sequence). This CDR3 has 14 residues. Trimming took off 6 bases at V and 0 bases at J, with 13 bases between the two ends. CDR3 amino acids: CSAPGGASTDTQYF. The CDR3 nucleotides are TGCAGTGCCCCTGGAGGGGCGAGCACAGATACGCAGTATTTT.

This clonotype was seen repeatedly, ten times or more. The V and J genes are TRBV3-1 and TRBJ1-1; D gene unclear. V was shortened by 3 bases and J by 2 bases, with 16 bases between the two germline ends. This CDR3 spans 16 amino acids. Germline V CDR1 and CDR2: LGHDT, YNNKEL (reference sequence). CDR3 bases: TGTGCCAGCAGCCAGACTTCGTTACGGATTAACACTGAAGCTTTCTTT. Protein product: CASSQTSLRINTEAFF.

This clonotype came up a few times. J is TRBJ1-4 and V is TRBV25-1; D is uncertain. The CDR3 is 13 residues long. CDR1 is MGHDK and CDR2 is SYGVNS in the germline V gene. V lost 6 bases, J lost 7 bases, and 12 bases lay in between. CDR3 residues: CASSGYVGEKLFF. CDR3 DNA: TGTGCCAGCAGCGGGTACGTGGGTGAAAAACTGTTTTTT.

Of note for this clonotype: Mismatch with germline at one junction end may stem from a read error. V and J are TRBV20-1 and TRBJ2-1; D may match TRBD1 or TRBD2 (5 bases each). This CDR3 region has 17 residues. Germline values: CDR1 DFQATT, CDR2 SNEGSKA (reference sequence). The chain's CDR3 is CCATRGLFGGRANEQFF. The CDR3 region has the DNA TGCTGTGCTACGAGGGGCCTGTTCGGAGGCAGGGCCAATGAGCAGTTCTTC.